This T cell receptor (beta chain) was identified in a study of a mutant IDH1 vaccine in newly diagnosed glioma. Study results and caveats: Across multiple MHC alleles, roughly 93% of patients had vaccine-induced responses.

In the case of this clone: Its antigen remains unknown.

The method was immunoSEQ multiplex PCR; TCRdb's version includes in-frame clones alone and lacks a portion of them. This sample yields 85,000 to 100,000 clones, of which about 80% are seen a single time; 7% to 8% belongs to the top ten. As for time point: baseline, week 1 (first vaccination visit). Specified treatment: pre-vaccination baseline after standard-of-care therapy. V was shortened by 3 bases and J by 2 bases, with 15 bases between the two germline ends. The CDR3 is 16 amino acids. Germline CDR1 reads LNHDA; CDR2 reads SQIVND (reference sequence). Here the sequenced sample was PBMCs, taken from a glioma patient treated with radiotherapy, temozolomide or both. V usage is TRBV19 and J usage is TRBJ2-3; TRBD2 might be the D (5 bases). This receptor was identified in a woman in her fifties or sixties with glioma. DNA of the CDR3: TGTGCCAGTAGTATGGGAGACATTTCTCTCACAGATACGCAGTATTTT. It specifies CASSMGDISLTDTQYF.